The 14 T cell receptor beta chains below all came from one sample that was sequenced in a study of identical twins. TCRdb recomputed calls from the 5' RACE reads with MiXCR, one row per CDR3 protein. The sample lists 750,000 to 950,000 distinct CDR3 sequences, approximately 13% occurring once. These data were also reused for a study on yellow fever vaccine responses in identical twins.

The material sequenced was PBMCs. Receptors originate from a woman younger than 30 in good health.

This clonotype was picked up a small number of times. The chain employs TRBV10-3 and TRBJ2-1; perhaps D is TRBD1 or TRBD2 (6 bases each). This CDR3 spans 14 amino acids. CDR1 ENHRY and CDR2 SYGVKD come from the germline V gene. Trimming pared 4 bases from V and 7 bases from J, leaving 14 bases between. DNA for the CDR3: TGTGCCATCAGTGTTGGGGGGCTGGGAAATGAGCAGTTCTTC. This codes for CAISVGGLGNEQFF.

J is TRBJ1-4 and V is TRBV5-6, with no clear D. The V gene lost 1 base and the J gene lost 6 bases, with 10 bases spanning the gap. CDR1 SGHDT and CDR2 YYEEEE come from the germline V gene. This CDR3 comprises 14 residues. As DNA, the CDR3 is TGTGCCAGCAGCTTGACACCGAAAGATGAAAAACTGTTTTTT. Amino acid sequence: CASSLTPKDEKLFF.

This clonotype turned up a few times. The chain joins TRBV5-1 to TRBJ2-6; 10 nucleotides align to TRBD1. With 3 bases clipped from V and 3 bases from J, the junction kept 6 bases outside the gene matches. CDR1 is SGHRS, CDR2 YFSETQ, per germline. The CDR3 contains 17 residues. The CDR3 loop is CASSSGQGVGGANVLTF. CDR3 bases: TGCGCCAGCAGCTCCGGACAGGGGGTTGGTGGGGCCAACGTCCTGACTTTC.

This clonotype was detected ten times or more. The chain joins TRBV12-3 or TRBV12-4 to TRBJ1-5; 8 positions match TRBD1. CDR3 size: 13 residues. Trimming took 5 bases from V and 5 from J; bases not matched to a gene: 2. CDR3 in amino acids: CASSIQGDQPQHF. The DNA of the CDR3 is TGTGCCAGCAGTATACAGGGGGATCAGCCCCAGCATTTT.

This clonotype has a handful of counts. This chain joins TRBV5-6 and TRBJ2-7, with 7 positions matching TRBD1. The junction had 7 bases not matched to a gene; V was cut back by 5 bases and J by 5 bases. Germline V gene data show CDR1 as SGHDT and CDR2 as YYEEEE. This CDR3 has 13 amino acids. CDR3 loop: CASSYNRGHEQYV. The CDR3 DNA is TGTGCCAGCAGTTATAACAGGGGACACGAGCAGTACGTC.

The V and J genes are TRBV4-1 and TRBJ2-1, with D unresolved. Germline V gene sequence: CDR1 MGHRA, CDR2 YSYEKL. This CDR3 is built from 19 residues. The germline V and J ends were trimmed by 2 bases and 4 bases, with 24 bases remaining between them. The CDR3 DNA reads TGCGCCAGCAGCCAAATGGGGATGTCGACCCGTTCCCTATACAATGAGCAGTTCTTC. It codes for CASSQMGMSTRSLYNEQFF.

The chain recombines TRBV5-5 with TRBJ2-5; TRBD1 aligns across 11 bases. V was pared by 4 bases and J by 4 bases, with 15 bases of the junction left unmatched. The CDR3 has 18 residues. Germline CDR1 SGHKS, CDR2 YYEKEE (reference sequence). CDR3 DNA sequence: TGTGCCAGCAGCAAAACCTCCGGGACAGGGGGGACCAGAGAGACCCAGTACTTC. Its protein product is CASSKTSGTGGTRETQYF.

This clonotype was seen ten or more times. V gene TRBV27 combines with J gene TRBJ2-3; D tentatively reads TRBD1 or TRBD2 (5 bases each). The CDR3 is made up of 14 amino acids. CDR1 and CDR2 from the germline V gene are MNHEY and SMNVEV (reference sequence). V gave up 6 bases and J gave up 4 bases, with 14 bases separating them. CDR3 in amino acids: CASRGTYGSDTQYF. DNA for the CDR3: TGTGCCAGCAGAGGGACCTACGGATCAGATACGCAGTATTTT.

The CDR3 protein is CASSLWDQDTQYF. The CDR3 nucleotides read TGTGCCAGCAGCCTGTGGGATCAAGATACGCAGTATTTT. This chain joins TRBV7-6 and TRBJ2-3; D uncertain. The germline CDR1 and CDR2 sequences are SGHVS and FNYEAQ. V was pared by 5 bases and J by 5 bases, with 11 bases between. CDR3 size: 13 residues.

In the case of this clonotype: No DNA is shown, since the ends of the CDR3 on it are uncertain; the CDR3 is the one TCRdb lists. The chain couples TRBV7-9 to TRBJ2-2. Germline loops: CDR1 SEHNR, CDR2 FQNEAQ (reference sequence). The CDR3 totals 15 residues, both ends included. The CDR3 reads CASSFMAFGAGELFF.

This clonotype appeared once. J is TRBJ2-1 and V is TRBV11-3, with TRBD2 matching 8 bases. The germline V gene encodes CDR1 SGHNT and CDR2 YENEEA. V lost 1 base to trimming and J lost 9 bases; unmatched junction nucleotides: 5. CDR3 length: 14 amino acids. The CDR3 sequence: CASSLAGGGGEQFF. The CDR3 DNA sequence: TGTGCCAGCAGCTTAGCGGGAGGGGGTGGTGAGCAGTTCTTC.

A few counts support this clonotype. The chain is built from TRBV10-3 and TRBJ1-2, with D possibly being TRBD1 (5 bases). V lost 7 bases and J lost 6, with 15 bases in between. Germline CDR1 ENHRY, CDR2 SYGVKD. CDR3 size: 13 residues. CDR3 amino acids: CAITGSRYDGYTF. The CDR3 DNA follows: TGTGCCATCACAGGGTCTCGGTACGATGGCTACACCTTC.

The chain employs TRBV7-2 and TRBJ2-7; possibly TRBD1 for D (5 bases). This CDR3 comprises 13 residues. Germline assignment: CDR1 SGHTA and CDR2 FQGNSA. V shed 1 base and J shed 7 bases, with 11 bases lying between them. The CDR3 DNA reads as TGTGCCAGCAGCTTAGAGGGGCCGAGAGAGCAGTACGTC. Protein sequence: CASSLEGPREQYV.

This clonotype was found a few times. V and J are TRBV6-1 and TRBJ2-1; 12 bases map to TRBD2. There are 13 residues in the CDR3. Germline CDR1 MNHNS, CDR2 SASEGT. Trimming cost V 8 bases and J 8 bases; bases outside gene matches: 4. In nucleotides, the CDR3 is TGTGCCAGCGCTAGCGGGAGGGAGCATGAGCAGTTCTTC. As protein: CASASGREHEQFF.